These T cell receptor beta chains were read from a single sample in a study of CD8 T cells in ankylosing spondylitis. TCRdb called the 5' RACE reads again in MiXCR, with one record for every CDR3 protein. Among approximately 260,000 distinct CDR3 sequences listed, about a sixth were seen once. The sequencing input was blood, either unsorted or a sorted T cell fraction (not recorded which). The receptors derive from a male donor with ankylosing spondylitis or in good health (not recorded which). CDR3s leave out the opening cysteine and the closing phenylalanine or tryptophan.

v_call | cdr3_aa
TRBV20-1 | SARKTGNTEAF
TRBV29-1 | SVVAPPNRGRSETQY
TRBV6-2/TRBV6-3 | ASGEGLAGSYEQY
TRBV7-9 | ASNPWGRYEQY
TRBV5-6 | ASSFGQGDYNEQF
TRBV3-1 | ASSQDLAAYKEQF
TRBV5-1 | ASSSSAGVYNEQF
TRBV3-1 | ASSQGLDEVNTEAF
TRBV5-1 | ASSLWARDTTYQETQY
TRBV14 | ASSQEGLRADTQY
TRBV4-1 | ASSSLAGVHEQF
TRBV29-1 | SVEQEGGSGANVLT
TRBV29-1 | SVAGWGETQY
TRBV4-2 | ASSQGVAGVFDEQF
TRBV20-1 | SARVSAYNEQF
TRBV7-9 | ASSSLLSDSNQPQH
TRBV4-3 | ASSQGLVFYNEQF
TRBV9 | ASSARDRDGNTIY
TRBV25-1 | ASSEYTGTNEQY
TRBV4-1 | ASSLGLAGTYQETQY
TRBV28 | ASSFLATGRETQY
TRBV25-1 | ASSPPLGGDRETQY
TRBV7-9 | ASSTSGTGNYEQY
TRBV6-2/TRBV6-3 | ASSSPDRAQETQY
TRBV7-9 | ASSLAGAITDTQY
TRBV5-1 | ASSLQSSSYNEQF
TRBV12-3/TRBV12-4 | ASSRADYYEQY
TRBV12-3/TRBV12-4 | ASSLGGGGPMQPQH
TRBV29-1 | SVLIYEQY
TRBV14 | ASSPTSGSEAF
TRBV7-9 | ARERTSGTGELF
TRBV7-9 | ASSSPGTARDEQY
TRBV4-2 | ASSDSGSDTQY
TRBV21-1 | ASSRKPAPMNTEAF
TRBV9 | ASSVGGGQPQH
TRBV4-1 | ASSQETTGREKLF
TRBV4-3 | ASSSDRGFTDTQY
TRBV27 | ASSLWQGTSGSYEQY
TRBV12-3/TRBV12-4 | ASRGDPFYEQY
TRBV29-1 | SVSYGGAYNEQF
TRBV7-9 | ASNSPLAERTDTQY
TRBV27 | ASSFLLGGFDEAF
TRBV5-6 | ASSLLAAYNEQF
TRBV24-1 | ATSDLAGGEQF
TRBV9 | ASSEDSAGGYEQF
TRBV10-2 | ASSAEGLNTEAF
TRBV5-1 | ASSQSIGLAGVGEQY
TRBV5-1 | ASRAEALSYNEQF
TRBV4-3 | ASSQALVTGELF
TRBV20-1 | SARGEWETQY
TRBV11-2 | ASSLISGLAGPAAETQY
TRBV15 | ATSRGGASNQPQH
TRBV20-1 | SASLAGGRYEQY
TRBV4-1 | ASSQREGQETQY
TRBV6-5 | ASSPDGDTQY
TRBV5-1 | ASRYLGRGTMHEQF
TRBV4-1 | ASSQVLSGGSYNEQF
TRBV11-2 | ASSLLEGSVGETQY